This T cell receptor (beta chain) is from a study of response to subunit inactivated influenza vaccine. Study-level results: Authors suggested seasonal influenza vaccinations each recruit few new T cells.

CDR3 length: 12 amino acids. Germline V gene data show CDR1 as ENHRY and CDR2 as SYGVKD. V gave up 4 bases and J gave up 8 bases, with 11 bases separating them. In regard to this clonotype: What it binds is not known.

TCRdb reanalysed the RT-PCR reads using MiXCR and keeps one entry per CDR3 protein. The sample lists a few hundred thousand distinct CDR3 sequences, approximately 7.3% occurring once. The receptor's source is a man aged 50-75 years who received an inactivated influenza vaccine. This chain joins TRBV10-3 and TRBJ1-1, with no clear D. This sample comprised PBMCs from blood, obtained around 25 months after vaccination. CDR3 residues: CAISVALGEAFF. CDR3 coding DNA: TGTGCCATCAGTGTTGCCCTGGGCGAAGCTTTCTTT.